Below, 23 T cell receptor beta chains from the same sample are listed, as sequenced in a study of cytomegalovirus exposure and HLA in healthy donors. The PCR made use of 60 Vbeta and 13 Jbeta primers. TCRdb's table, derived via immunoSEQ multiplex PCR, lists solely in-frame clones and lacks some. The table lists about 110,000 clones, 81% of them singletons. The sequencing sample was made of PBMCs. Receptors were obtained from a man aged 25 to 45 in good health and CMV-seronegative.

The chain's CDR3 is CASSSGGTEAFF. The CDR3 coding sequence is TGTGCCAGCAGTTCGGGGGGGACTGAAGCTTTCTTT. The chain uses TRBV5-4 and TRBJ1-1; maybe TRBD1 (5 bases). V lost 5 bases, J lost 5 bases, and 10 bases lay in between. The CDR3 runs to 12 residues. Germline assignment: CDR1 SGHNT and CDR2 YYREEE (reference sequence).

The chain is built from TRBV5-6 and TRBJ1-2; 8 bases agree with TRBD1. From germline, CDR1 is SGHDT and CDR2 YYEEEE. With 0 bases clipped from V and 2 bases from J, the junction kept 6 bases outside the gene matches. The length of the CDR3 is 16 residues. The CDR3 DNA is TGTGCCAGCAGCTTGGGGACAGGGCCGGCAAACTATGGCTACACCTTC. This gives the protein CASSLGTGPANYGYTF.

In the case of this clone: Mismatch with germline at one junction end may stem from a read error. This rearrangement joins TRBV7-7 to TRBJ2-1; possible D gene TRBD2, 5 bases. Per germline, CDR1 SSHAT and CDR2 FNYEAQ (reference sequence). The CDR3 has 11 residues. CDR3 residues: CASSPGFRGFF. In nucleotides, the CDR3 is TGTGCTAGCAGCCCGGGGTTTCGGGGGTTCTTC. Together with reference TRBV7-7 and TRBJ2-1, the CDR3 gives the full variable domain: GAGVSQSPRYKVTKRGQDVTLRCDPISSHATLYWYQQALGQGPEFLTYFNYEAQPDKSGLPSDRFSAERPEGSISTLTIQRTEQRDSAMYRCASSPGFRGFFGPGTRLTVL.

The V gene is TRBV7-6, the J gene TRBJ1-4, with TRBD1 matching 8 bases. This CDR3 has 17 residues. CDR1 is SGHVS, CDR2 FNYEAQ, per germline. Trimming took 4 bases from V and 11 from J; bases not matched to a gene: 18. CDR3 nucleotide sequence: TGTGCCAGCAGCTCCGCCGGGACAGGCGATAGTTTTGGGAAACTGTTTTTT. This translates into CASSSAGTGDSFGKLFF.

This clone was counted between two and nine times. This chain joins TRBV4-2 and TRBJ2-7, with TRBD2 matching over 9 bases. This CDR3 spans 16 amino acids. The germline V gene has CDR1 LGHNA and CDR2 YNFKEQ. Unmatched junction bases numbered 7, after V lost 0 bases and J lost 4 bases. DNA of the CDR3: TGTGCCAGCAGCCAAGATCCGGGTAGCGGGAGTTACGAGCAGTACTTC. Protein: CASSQDPGSGSYEQYF.

The chain has TRBV9 and TRBJ1-2, with 11 positions matching TRBD1. CDR1 SGDLS and CDR2 YYNGEE come from the germline V gene. The CDR3 length is 14 residues. J lost 6 bases, V lost 3 bases, and 4 bases had no gene match. CDR3 region: CASSGGQGANGYTF. CDR3 DNA: TGTGCCAGCAGCGGAGGACAGGGGGCGAATGGCTACACCTTC.

Comments on this clone: One junction end does not reproduce the germline sequence, and a read error may be involved. The chain employs TRBV7-7 and TRBJ2-5; TRBD2 matches at 7 bases. The V gene's germline CDR1 is SSHAT and CDR2 FNYEAQ (reference sequence). This CDR3 contains 16 residues. CDR3 bases: TGTGCTAGCAGCTTCGGGGCTAGCGGCCTCCAAGAGACCCAGTACTTC. As protein: CASSFGASGLQETQYF.

This rearrangement joins TRBV9 to TRBJ1-1; 7 nucleotides align to TRBD1. Germline CDR1 and CDR2: SGDLS and YYNGEE. CDR3 length: 13 residues. V shed 4 bases and J 6 bases; nucleotides not matched to a gene: 6. The CDR3 region has the DNA TGTGCCAGCAGCCCGCAGGGGGGCTCTGAAGCTTTCTTT. It encodes CASSPQGGSEAFF.

The chain links TRBV2 to TRBJ1-3; tentatively, D is TRBD1 (5 bases). The CDR3 runs 20 residues. V was pared by 7 bases and J by 0 bases, with 28 bases between. CDR1 is SNHLY, CDR2 FYNNEI, per germline. CDR3 protein: CASTTLRGSQLQDSGNTIYF. In DNA form, the CDR3 reads TGTGCCAGCACTACACTGCGGGGCAGCCAACTACAAGACTCTGGAAACACCATATATTTT.

V gene TRBV30 combines with J gene TRBJ2-5; D call uncertain. V dropped 6 bases and J dropped 2 bases, with 19 bases sitting between them. Germline loops: CDR1 GTSNPN, CDR2 SVGIG (reference sequence). The CDR3 extends over 15 amino acids. This CDR3 is CACSGKPKRQETQYF. The DNA for the CDR3 is TGTGCCTGCTCAGGAAAGCCGAAACGGCAAGAGACCCAGTACTTC. Variable domain in full (rest from reference TRBV30 and TRBJ2-5): SQTIHQWPATLVQPVGSPLSLECTVEGTSNPNLYWYRQAAGRGLQLLFYSVGIGQISSEVPQNLSASRPQDRQFILSSKKLLLSDSGFYLCACSGKPKRQETQYFGPGTRLLVL.

This rearrangement joins TRBV28 to TRBJ1-5; tentative D call: TRBD1 (5 bases). CDR3 size: 14 residues. Germline values: CDR1 MDHEN, CDR2 SYDVKM. V lost 6 bases and J lost 7, with 16 bases in between. The CDR3 reads CASSPDGHFQPQHF. In DNA, the CDR3 is TGTGCCAGCAGCCCTGACGGACACTTCCAGCCCCAGCATTTT.

In this sample, this clone turned up a few times. V is TRBV6-1 and J is TRBJ1-1; D is unresolved. V shed 7 bases and J shed 1 base, with 16 bases lying between them. The CDR3 length is 15 residues. The germline V gene has CDR1 MNHNS and CDR2 SASEGT. This chain's CDR3 is CASTRYSQTNTEAFF. The CDR3 DNA reads TGTGCCAGCACCAGATATTCACAGACGAACACTGAAGCTTTCTTT.

The chain uses TRBV5-4 and TRBJ2-5, with TRBD2 matching over 11 bases. The CDR3 runs 15 residues. V gave up 4 bases and J gave up 5 bases; unmatched junction bases: 7. Germline V lookup: CDR1 SGHNT, CDR2 YYREEE (reference sequence). CDR3 nucleotides: TGTGCCAGCAGCCTGGCCGCTAGCGGGAGGGAGACCCAGTACTTC. It encodes CASSLAASGRETQYF.

The chain joins TRBV5-6 to TRBJ2-7; TRBD2 is a possible D gene (6 bases). The CDR3 totals 15 residues. Germline V gene sequence: CDR1 SGHDT, CDR2 YYEEEE. Deletions cut 0 bases from V and 6 bases from J, with 16 bases between. The CDR3 sequence: CASSLGAGNVGEQYF. The CDR3 DNA follows: TGTGCCAGCAGCTTGGGTGCGGGAAATGTGGGCGAGCAGTACTTC.

J is TRBJ2-3 and V is TRBV2, with 7 positions matching TRBD2. The trim removed 5 bases at V and 6 bases at J, leaving 8 bases unmatched. The CDR3 covers 14 residues. Germline V gene sequence: CDR1 SNHLY, CDR2 FYNNEI. CDR3 nucleotides: TGTGCCAGCAGTATCAGCGGGAAGGGGGATACGCAGTATTTT. Translating gives CASSISGKGDTQYF.

The chain employs TRBV29-1 and TRBJ1-1; 10 bases agree with TRBD1. The V gene's germline CDR1 is SQVTM and CDR2 ANQGSEA. V trimming: 6 bases; J trimming: 1 base; junction bases outside the gene matches: 2. There are 13 residues in the CDR3. The CDR3 here is CSVGDRGNTEAFF. The CDR3 coding sequence is TGCAGCGTGGGGGACAGGGGGAACACTGAAGCTTTCTTT.

This clone has only a few counts. The chain links TRBV6-5 to TRBJ1-1, with a tentative D call TRBD1 (5 bases). V dropped 2 bases and J dropped 6 bases, with 10 bases sitting between them. Germline CDR1 reads MNHEY; CDR2 reads SVGAGI. The CDR3 is made up of 13 amino acids. CDR3: CASSYGGVAEAFF. CDR3 DNA sequence: TGTGCCAGCAGTTACGGGGGGGTCGCTGAAGCTTTCTTT.

V usage is TRBV11-2 and J usage is TRBJ2-7; 11 bases map to TRBD2. Germline values: CDR1 SGHAT, CDR2 FQNNGV. With 5 bases clipped from V and 4 bases from J, the junction kept 7 bases outside the gene matches. This CDR3 has 15 residues. The CDR3 DNA follows: TGTGCCAGCAGCCTTCTAGCGGGGGGTGGTTACGAGCAGTACTTC. This gives the protein CASSLLAGGGYEQYF.

The rearrangement links TRBV7-2 to TRBJ2-1; a possible D gene is TRBD1 (5 bases). From germline, CDR1 is SGHTA and CDR2 FQGNSA. V lost 5 bases, J lost 6 bases, and 17 bases lay in between. This CDR3 comprises 15 residues. The CDR3 reads CASSPLKGRSNEQFF. CDR3 sequence (DNA): TGTGCCAGCAGCCCCCTGAAGGGGCGCAGCAATGAGCAGTTCTTC.

This clone was seen only once. The V call is TRBV7-8, the J call TRBJ1-1; D possibly corresponds to TRBD1 (5 bases). Looked up from germline, CDR1 is SGHVS and CDR2 is FQNEAQ. V lost 5 bases, J lost 6 bases, and 19 bases lay in between. This CDR3 comprises 15 residues. CDR3: CASSPSTPGIAEAFF. CDR3 sequence (DNA): TGTGCCAGCAGCCCCTCAACTCCAGGGATCGCTGAAGCTTTCTTT.

The CDR3 loop reads CASSPLAGGYNEQFF. DNA of the CDR3: TGTGCCAGCAGCCCACTAGCGGGGGGTTACAATGAGCAGTTCTTC. V and J are TRBV6-5 and TRBJ2-1, with 12 bases identical to TRBD2. V was pared by 6 bases and J by 4 bases, with 4 bases of the junction left unmatched. The germline V gene encodes CDR1 MNHEY and CDR2 SVGAGI. The CDR3 is made up of 15 amino acids.

The sample holds a few counts of this clone. The chain combines TRBV7-9 with TRBJ1-4; maybe TRBD1 (5 bases). This CDR3 has 15 amino acids. Germline CDR1 SEHNR, CDR2 FQNEAQ (reference sequence). V lost 4 bases and J 5 bases, leaving 14 bases between the germline ends. CDR3 DNA sequence: TGTGCCAGCAGCTCGGCAGGGCTGGGGAATGAAAAACTGTTTTTT. It encodes CASSSAGLGNEKLFF.

The chain carries TRBV15 and TRBJ2-4; 9 nucleotides agree with TRBD1. The V gene's germline CDR1 is LNHNV and CDR2 YYDKDF (reference sequence). The V and J ends lost 6 bases and 13 bases, in that order; junction bases with no gene match: 4. The CDR3 loop spans 11 amino acids. In nucleotides, the CDR3 is TGTGCCACCAGAACGACAGGGGGGCAGTACTTC. It yields the protein CATRTTGGQYF.